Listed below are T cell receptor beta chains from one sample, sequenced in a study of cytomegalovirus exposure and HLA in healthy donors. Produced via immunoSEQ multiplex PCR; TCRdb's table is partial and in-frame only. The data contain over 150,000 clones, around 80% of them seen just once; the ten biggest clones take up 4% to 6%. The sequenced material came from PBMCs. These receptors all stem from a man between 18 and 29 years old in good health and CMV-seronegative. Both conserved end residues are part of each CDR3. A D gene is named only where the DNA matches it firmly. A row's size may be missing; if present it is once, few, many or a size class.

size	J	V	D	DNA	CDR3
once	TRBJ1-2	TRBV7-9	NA	TGTGCCAGCAGCTTAGCTGGGGCTGAAGCTAACTATGGCTACACCTTC	CASSLAGAEANYGYTF
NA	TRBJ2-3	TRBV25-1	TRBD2	TGTGCCAGCAGCGAGCGGGGGGGCCGAGATACGCAGTATTTT	CASSERGGRDTQYF
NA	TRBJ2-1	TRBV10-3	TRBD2	TGTGCCATCAGTCTTTTGCGGGAGGGCTCCTACAATGAGCAGTTCTTC	CAISLLREGSYNEQFF
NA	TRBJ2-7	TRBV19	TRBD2	TGTGCCAGTAGTTCAAGCGGGAGGGCCGTGCTCGAGCAGTACTTC	CASSSSGRAVLEQYF
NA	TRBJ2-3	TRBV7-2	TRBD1	TGTGCCAGCAGCGTATACCGGGACAGGGGACAAACAGATACGCAGTATTTT	CASSVYRDRGQTDTQYF
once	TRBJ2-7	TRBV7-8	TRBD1	TGTGCCAGCAGCTTGGGGACAGGGGGTATGTACGAGCAGTACTTC	CASSLGTGGMYEQYF
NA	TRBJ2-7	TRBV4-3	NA	TGCGCCAGCAGCCAAGGTTGGCGGCTTACCTACGAGCAGTACTTC	CASSQGWRLTYEQYF
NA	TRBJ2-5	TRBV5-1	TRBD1	TGCGCCAGCAGCCCCGGGACAGGGGTAATAGAGACCCAGTACTTC	CASSPGTGVIETQYF
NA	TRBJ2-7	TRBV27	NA	TGTGCCAGCAGCCATGGCCCGGAGCCATACGAGCAGTACTTC	CASSHGPEPYEQYF
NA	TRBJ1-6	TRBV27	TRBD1	TGTGCCAGCAGTTTCGGGCCTTGGACAGGGGGCTCGTCACCCCTCCACTTT	CASSFGPWTGGSSPLHF
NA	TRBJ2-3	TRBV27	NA	TGTGCCAGCAGTTTGACGGGAACCCAGGATACGCAGTATTTT	CASSLTGTQDTQYF
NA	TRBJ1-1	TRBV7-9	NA	TGTGCCAGCAGCCGTCAAGCAGGGATGAACACTGAAGCTTTCTTT	CASSRQAGMNTEAFF
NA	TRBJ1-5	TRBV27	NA	TGTGCCAGCAGTTTATTCGGGGGAATGAACAATCAGCCCCAGCATTTT	CASSLFGGMNNQPQHF
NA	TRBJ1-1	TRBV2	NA	TGTGCCAGCAGTCCCGGGACAACGAACACTGAAGCTTTCTTT	CASSPGTTNTEAFF
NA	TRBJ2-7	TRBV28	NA	TGTGCCAGCAGTTCTGGGGGGAGTGGGTCCTACGAGCAGTACTTC	CASSSGGSGSYEQYF
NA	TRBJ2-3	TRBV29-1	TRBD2	TGCAGCGTTTCCTCGACTAGCGGACTCACAGATACGCAGTATTTT	CSVSSTSGLTDTQYF
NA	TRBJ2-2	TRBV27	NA	TGTGCCAGCAGATTCGTTGGAGAGACCGGGGAGCTGTTTTTT	CASRFVGETGELFF
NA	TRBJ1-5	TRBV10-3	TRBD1	TGTGCCATCAGTGATACAGGGGGCGATCAGCCCCAGCATTTT	CAISDTGGDQPQHF
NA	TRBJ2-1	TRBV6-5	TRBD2	TGTGCCAGCAGTTCCCCGGGACTAGGACGTTGGAATGAGCAGTTCTTC	CASSSPGLGRWNEQFF
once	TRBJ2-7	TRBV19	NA	TGTGCCAGTAGTATTAGGTCAGCTGGATACTACGAGCAGTACTTC	CASSIRSAGYYEQYF
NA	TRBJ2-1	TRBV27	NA	TGTGCCAGCAGTTTTTCGGGGAGTGAGCAGTTCTTC	CASSFSGSEQFF
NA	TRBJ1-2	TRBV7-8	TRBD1	TGTGCCAGCAGCTTATCAGGCCAGGGGGCATGGGCTGGCTACACCTTC	CASSLSGQGAWAGYTF
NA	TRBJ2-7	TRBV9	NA	TGTGCCAGCAGCGTAGACGGAGACGAGCAGTACTTC	CASSVDGDEQYF
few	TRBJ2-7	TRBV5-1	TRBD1	TGCGCCAGCAGCTCACCGGGACAGGGTGGCGACGAGCAGTACTTC	CASSSPGQGGDEQYF
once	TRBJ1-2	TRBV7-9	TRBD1	TGTGCCAGCAGCTCAGACAGGGGGCGTCAGGGCTACACCTTC	CASSSDRGRQGYTF
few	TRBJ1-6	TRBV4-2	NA	TGTGCCAGCAGCCAAGGTTCAGGGAGGGATTCACCCCTCCACTTT	CASSQGSGRDSPLHF
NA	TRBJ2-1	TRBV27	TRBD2	TGTGCCAGCAGCAGGACTAGTTACAATGAGCAGTTCTTC	CASSRTSYNEQFF
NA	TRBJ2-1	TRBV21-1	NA	TGTGCCAGCACCTTTAGCGGGAGGGCCACTGAGCAGTTCTTC	CASTFSGRATEQFF
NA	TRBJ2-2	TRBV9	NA	TGTGCCAGCAGCGTAGGTGGGGGGACCGGGGAGCTGTTTTTT	CASSVGGGTGELFF
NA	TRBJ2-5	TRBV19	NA	TGTGCCAGTAGTCCAGTTGTCCAAGAGACCCAGTACTTC	CASSPVVQETQYF
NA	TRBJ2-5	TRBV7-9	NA	TGTGCCAGCAGCTTGGGCACCCTTTCCGAGGAGACCCAGTACTTC	CASSLGTLSEETQYF
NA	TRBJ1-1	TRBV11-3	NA	TGTGCCAGCAGCTTAGTAGTTTCCGCTGAAGCTTTCTTT	CASSLVVSAEAFF
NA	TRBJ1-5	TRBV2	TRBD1	TGTGCCAGCAGTGGGGGACAGGGGGTAGGTCAGCCCCAGCATTTT	CASSGGQGVGQPQHF
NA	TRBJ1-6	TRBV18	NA	TGTGCCAGCTCACCATCAGGAAACTATAATTCACCCCTCCACTTT	CASSPSGNYNSPLHF
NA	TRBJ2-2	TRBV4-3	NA	TGCGCCAGCAGCCAAAAACGACAGGGACTCCTTAGGGTCCCCGGGGAGCTGTTTTTT	CASSQKRQGLLRVPGELFF
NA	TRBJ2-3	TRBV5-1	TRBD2	TGCGCCAGCAGCTTGGTTAGCGGGAGCTCAGATACGCAGTATTTT	CASSLVSGSSDTQYF
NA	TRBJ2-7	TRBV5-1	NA	TGCGCCAGCAGCCTCAGGGAAAACGAGCAGTACTTC	CASSLRENEQYF
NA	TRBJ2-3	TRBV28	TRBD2	TGTGCCAGCAGTTTAACCGCGGGAGTACATACGCAGTATTTT	CASSLTAGVHTQYF